These T cell receptor beta chains were read from a single sample in a study of blood T cell repertoires in COVID-19. Clones were sequenced by immunoSEQ multiplex PCR, and TCRdb holds only the in-frame ones, with some missing. Among 150,000 to 180,000 clones listed, around 83% were seen once. Sequencing was carried out using peripheral blood. The receptors were sampled from a woman in her sixties with COVID-19, enrolled during active disease. Both conserved end residues are trimmed from each CDR3. Fields, in order: J gene, V gene, CDR3 protein.

J: TRBJ2-2
V: TRBV5-1
CDR3: ASSPRQGGSTGELF

J: TRBJ1-2
V: TRBV5-1
CDR3: ASSLDSGGTGSGYT

J: TRBJ2-7
V: TRBV27
CDR3: ASSFALDYEQY

J: TRBJ1-4
V: TRBV2
CDR3: ASSEDRGNIEKLF

J: TRBJ2-1
V: TRBV27
CDR3: ASSRTTGVQYNEQF

J: TRBJ1-6
V: TRBV25-1
CDR3: ASSDRNSPLH

J: TRBJ2-2
V: TRBV28
CDR3: ASTSPMGRTGELF

J: TRBJ1-2
V: TRBV3-1/TRBV3-2
CDR3: ASSQDEAFYGYT

J: TRBJ2-1
V: TRBV30
CDR3: AWSRETGGFEQF

J: TRBJ1-1
V: TRBV6-5
CDR3: ASGDNGMNTEAF

J: TRBJ2-3
V: TRBV11-2
CDR3: ASSLERAPDTQY

J: TRBJ1-2
V: TRBV6-5
CDR3: ATSTGTNYGYT

J: TRBJ1-3
V: TRBV18
CDR3: ASSPLDEGTHGNTIY

J: TRBJ1-1
V: TRBV6-5
CDR3: ASQPRPTEAF

J: TRBJ2-7
V: TRBV2
CDR3: ASGGTSRSYEQY

J: TRBJ2-2
V: TRBV9
CDR3: ASSSGQSANTGELF

J: TRBJ1-5
V: TRBV4-1
CDR3: ASSQVSGDSNQPQH

J: TRBJ1-5
V: TRBV6-5
CDR3: ASKNGGERNQPQH

J: TRBJ1-5
V: TRBV5-1
CDR3: ASSPTGQMNQPQH

J: TRBJ1-1
V: TRBV10-1
CDR3: ASSESKANTEAF

J: TRBJ1-2
V: TRBV2
CDR3: ASTRRDSRMDGYT

J: TRBJ2-3
V: TRBV30
CDR3: ACSSGGAKYTDTQY

J: TRBJ1-1
V: TRBV19
CDR3: ASTDYPAGHLRGTEAF

J: TRBJ1-3
V: TRBV9
CDR3: ASSVVPGLTGNTIY